One T cell receptor beta chain is described in this entry. The sample is drawn from a study of T cells in Graves' hyperthyroidism and ophthalmopathy. The CDR3 spans 12 residues. Germline CDR1 and CDR2: DFQATT and SNEGSKA (reference sequence). V was pared by 0 bases and J by 13 bases, with 6 bases of the junction left unmatched. Amplification of TCR beta CDR3 regions used RNA as the template. Primed by the HTBI set, a first-round RT-PCR was run on the TCR CDR3. From the multiplex PCR reads, TCRdb called clonotypes with MiXCR, one entry per CDR3 protein. The sample has around 760,000 distinct CDR3 sequences, 30% to 40% seen once.

This receptor was obtained from a woman in her thirties or forties with Graves' hyperthyroidism. The chain carries TRBV20-1 and TRBJ2-5, with TRBD2 identical over 9 bases. Source material: blood. CDR3 in amino acids: CSARDLSGGLYF. CDR3 DNA sequence: TGCAGTGCTAGAGATCTGAGCGGGGGGCTGTACTTC.